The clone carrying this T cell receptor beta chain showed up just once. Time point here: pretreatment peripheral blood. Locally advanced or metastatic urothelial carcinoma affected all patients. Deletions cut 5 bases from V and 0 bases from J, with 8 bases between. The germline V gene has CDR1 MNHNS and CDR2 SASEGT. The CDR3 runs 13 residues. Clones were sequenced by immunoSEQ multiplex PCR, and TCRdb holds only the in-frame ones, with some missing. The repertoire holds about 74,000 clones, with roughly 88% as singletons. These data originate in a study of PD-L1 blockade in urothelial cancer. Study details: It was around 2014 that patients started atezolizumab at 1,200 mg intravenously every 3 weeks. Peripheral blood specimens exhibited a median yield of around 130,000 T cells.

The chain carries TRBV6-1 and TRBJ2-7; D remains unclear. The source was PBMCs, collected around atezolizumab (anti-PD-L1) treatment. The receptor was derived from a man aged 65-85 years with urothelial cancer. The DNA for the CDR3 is TGTGCCAGCAGTTATACACCCTCCTACGAGCAGTACTTC. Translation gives CASSYTPSYEQYF.